One sample yielded the 31 T cell receptor beta chains listed below, sequenced in a study of response to subunit inactivated influenza vaccine. TCRdb called the RT-PCR reads again in MiXCR, with one record for every CDR3 protein. Of roughly 650,000 distinct CDR3 sequences listed, approximately 15% are singletons. This sample comprised PBMCs from blood, obtained 14 days before vaccination. These receptors were collected from a middle-aged man who received an inactivated influenza vaccine.

This clonotype has ten or more counts. The chain joins TRBV6-2 or TRBV6-3 to TRBJ1-1; D unclear. The CDR3 runs 13 residues. The V gene's germline CDR1 is MNHEY and CDR2 SVGEGT. V was pared by 6 bases and J by 4 bases, with 12 bases between. CDR3 residues: CASSLTRVTEAFF. Here the CDR3 DNA reads TGTGCCAGCAGCCTAACGCGGGTCACTGAAGCTTTCTTT.

This clonotype has more than one count but fewer than ten. The rearrangement joins TRBV7-9 to TRBJ1-1; D gene ambiguous. V lost 4 bases and J lost 3, with 15 bases in between. Germline assignment: CDR1 SEHNR and CDR2 FQNEAQ (reference sequence). The length of the CDR3 is 15 residues. CDR3 DNA: TGTGCCAGCAGCTCCCTAGCACGGGGAGACACTGAAGCTTTCTTT. The encoded protein is CASSSLARGDTEAFF. Drawing the rest from reference TRBV7-9 and TRBJ1-1, the complete variable domain is DTGVSQNPRHKITKRGQNVTFRCDPISEHNRLYWYRQTLGQGPEFLTYFQNEAQLEKSRLLSDRFSAERPKGSFSTLEIQRTEQGDSAMYLCASSSLARGDTEAFFGQGTRLTVV.

This clonotype has more than one count but fewer than ten. For the CDR3, the DNA is TGTGCCACCAGTGATCCCTCGGCGGGGTGGAAGGACATTCAGTACTTC. Its protein is CATSDPSAGWKDIQYF. V and J are TRBV24-1 and TRBJ2-4, with D maybe TRBD2 (6 bases). V lost 3 bases, J lost 8 bases, and 19 bases lay in between. The CDR3 is 16 residues long. Germline V gene data show CDR1 as KGHDR and CDR2 as SFDVKD.

This clonotype has more than one count but fewer than ten. This chain connects TRBV15 to TRBJ1-2; tentatively, D is TRBD1 (6 bases). Trimming shortened V by 0 bases and J by 7 bases, and 21 bases separated the two germline ends. The CDR3 contains 17 residues. Germline V gene data show CDR1 as LNHNV and CDR2 as YYDKDF (reference sequence). CDR3 in DNA: TGTGCCACCAGCAGAGATTGGGGGGGGCGAGGAGTTCTTGGCTACACCTTC. The encoded protein is CATSRDWGGRGVLGYTF.

J is TRBJ1-6 and V is TRBV5-1, with TRBD1 as a possible D gene (5 bases). Germline CDR1 and CDR2: SGHRS and YFSETQ. This CDR3 is 16 amino acids long. The V end was cut by 2 bases, the J end by 6 bases, with 15 bases between. The DNA of the CDR3 is TGCGCCAGCAGCTTATCGGGGGTCGGGATTAATTCACCCCTCCACTTT. It is translated as CASSLSGVGINSPLHF.

The V and J genes are TRBV5-6 and TRBJ2-1; weak D call: TRBD1 (5 bases). Looked up from germline, CDR1 is SGHDT and CDR2 is YYEEEE. This CDR3 is built from 15 residues. The V and J ends lost 7 bases and 6 bases respectively, with 20 bases between them. Here the CDR3 DNA reads TGTGCCAGCGGCGAATTAGGGGCCTCGTCCAATGAGCAGTTCTTC. This sequence encodes CASGELGASSNEQFF.

CDR3 region: CSVFGSRDYEQYF. The DNA of the CDR3 is TGCAGCGTCTTCGGTTCACGTGACTACGAGCAGTACTTC. The V gene is TRBV29-1, the J gene TRBJ2-7; the D is unclear. There are 13 residues in the CDR3. The V end lost 6 bases, the J end lost 3 bases, and 15 bases lay between the germline ends. CDR1 and CDR2 from the germline V gene are SQVTM and ANQGSEA.

This clonotype appeared a few times. The chain combines TRBV27 with TRBJ1-1; no reliable D call. Germline V CDR1 and CDR2: MNHEY, SMNVEV (reference sequence). CDR3 length equals 19 residues. The germline V and J ends were trimmed by 2 bases and 3 bases, with 25 bases remaining between them. The CDR3 here is CASSLAERAVGGLDTEAFF. Here the CDR3 DNA reads TGTGCCAGCAGTTTAGCGGAGAGGGCAGTGGGAGGCTTAGACACTGAAGCTTTCTTT.

This clonotype was observed a handful of times. The chain combines TRBV12-3 or TRBV12-4 with TRBJ2-2; 10 bases are a match to TRBD1. CDR3 length equals 15 residues. After removal of 5 bases from V and 4 bases from J, the junction contained 4 bases not matched to a gene. CDR3: CASSKDRGFTGELFF. The CDR3 bases are TGTGCCAGCAGTAAGGACAGGGGGTTCACCGGGGAGCTGTTTTTT.

V gene TRBV12-3 or TRBV12-4 combines with J gene TRBJ2-2, with D perhaps TRBD1 (5 bases). The CDR3 is 14 amino acids. With 6 bases removed from V and 2 bases from J, the gap between germline ends came to 10 bases. The CDR3 spells CASRDSSNTGELFF. CDR3 in DNA: TGTGCCAGCAGAGACAGTTCTAACACCGGGGAGCTGTTTTTT.

The J gene is TRBJ2-3, the V gene TRBV20-1; 8 bases are a match to TRBD1. The V gene end was trimmed by 3 bases and the J gene end by 2 bases; junction bases not matched to a gene: 10. Germline-derived CDR1 and CDR2 are DFQATT and SNEGSKA (reference sequence). The CDR3 sequence is 16 residues long. This CDR3 is CSASRQGFGITDTQYF. The CDR3, as DNA: TGCAGTGCTAGTAGACAGGGGTTCGGGATCACAGATACGCAGTATTTT.

This clonotype was seen more than once but under ten times. The rearrangement joins TRBV20-1 to TRBJ2-5; 8 bases line up with TRBD2. Germline CDR1 is DFQATT and CDR2 is SNEGSKA (reference sequence). J lost 4 bases, V lost 6 bases, and 4 bases had no gene match. CDR3 length: 12 residues. The CDR3 DNA follows: TGCAGTGCCCTTGCGGGGGGAGAGACCCAGTACTTC. It specifies CSALAGGETQYF.

This clonotype was found a few times. This chain links TRBV4-3 with TRBJ2-3; D gene unclear. Trimming shortened V by 3 bases and J by 2 bases, and 12 bases separated the two germline ends. This CDR3 region has 15 residues. CDR1 is LGHNA, CDR2 YSLEER, per germline. CDR3 nucleotides: TGCGCCAGCAGCCAGACATTTGGATTCACAGATACGCAGTATTTT. Its translation is CASSQTFGFTDTQYF.

The table lists this clonotype with a few counts. The chain links TRBV2 to TRBJ1-1; D possibly corresponds to TRBD1 (6 bases). CDR1 SNHLY and CDR2 FYNNEI come from the germline V gene. V shed 6 bases and J shed 4 bases, with 12 bases lying between them. The CDR3 runs to 13 residues. The CDR3 spells CASRTGVRTEAFF. The DNA of the CDR3 is TGTGCCAGCAGGACAGGAGTCCGCACTGAAGCTTTCTTT.

The chain uses TRBV24-1 and TRBJ2-7; D might be TRBD2 (5 bases). The V end was cut by 4 bases, the J end by 4 bases, with 13 bases between. The CDR3 extends over 14 amino acids. Looked up from germline, CDR1 is KGHDR and CDR2 is SFDVKD. DNA of the CDR3: TGTGCCACCAGTGACACCGGGAAATTGTACGAGCAGTACTTC. Translating it yields CATSDTGKLYEQYF.

This clonotype was counted only a few times. The chain combines TRBV27 with TRBJ1-4; a weak D match, TRBD1 (5 bases). V was clipped by 5 bases and J by 14 bases, with 36 bases between them. In germline, CDR1 is MNHEY, CDR2 SMNVEV (reference sequence). The CDR3 has 19 amino acids. The CDR3 sequence is CASSNRGGQRAGKGERLFF. The CDR3 DNA reads as TGTGCCAGCAGTAACAGAGGCGGCCAGAGAGCTGGAAAAGGGGAACGGCTGTTTTTT.

This clonotype showed up just a few times. The chain joins TRBV20-1 to TRBJ2-1; D may match TRBD1 or TRBD2 (6 bases each). V was trimmed by 2 bases and J by 4 bases, leaving 24 bases between them. The CDR3 extends over 18 amino acids. Germline V gives CDR1 DFQATT, CDR2 SNEGSKA (reference sequence). The CDR3 loop reads CSARPKRMGGDWYNEQFF. Written as DNA, the CDR3 is TGCAGTGCTAGACCCAAAAGAATGGGGGGCGACTGGTACAATGAGCAGTTCTTC.

The chain employs TRBV5-1 and TRBJ2-7; D not certain. The CDR3 loop spans 16 amino acids. Germline V gene sequence: CDR1 SGHRS, CDR2 YFSETQ. V lost 0 bases, J lost 5 bases, and 18 bases lay in between. CDR3 region: CASSLGSFVLLNEQYF. The CDR3 DNA follows: TGCGCCAGCAGCTTGGGAAGCTTCGTTTTGCTCAACGAGCAGTACTTC.

This clonotype was observed many times. V usage is TRBV5-1 and J usage is TRBJ1-3; possibly TRBD1 for D (6 bases). Trimming pared 4 bases from V and 4 bases from J, leaving 12 bases between. From germline, CDR1 is SGHRS and CDR2 YFSETQ. This CDR3 is 14 amino acids long. The CDR3 reads CASSQAGEGNTIYF. The CDR3, as DNA: TGCGCCAGCAGCCAAGCAGGGGAAGGAAACACCATATATTTT.

The chain employs TRBV6-2 or TRBV6-3 and TRBJ2-7, with TRBD1 identical over 10 bases. Trimming cost V 7 bases and J 5 bases; bases outside gene matches: 8. The CDR3 loop spans 14 amino acids. CDR1 and CDR2 (germline): MNHEY, SVGEGT. This chain's CDR3 is CASTETGGSDEQYF. Written as DNA, the CDR3 is TGTGCCAGCACCGAGACAGGGGGCTCAGACGAGCAGTACTTC.

The gene calls are TRBV10-3 and TRBJ1-1; tentative D call: TRBD1 (5 bases). V gave up 6 bases and J gave up 1 base, with 15 bases separating them. In germline, CDR1 is ENHRY, CDR2 SYGVKD. This CDR3 is 15 amino acids long. The CDR3 spells CAIRRMGRQNTEAFF. CDR3 DNA: TGTGCCATCAGGCGGATGGGACGGCAGAACACTGAAGCTTTCTTT.

The rearrangement uses TRBV29-1 and TRBJ1-1; D possibly corresponds to TRBD1 (5 bases). CDR3 size: 13 residues. CDR1 is SQVTM, CDR2 ANQGSEA, per germline. V was pared by 3 bases and J by 11 bases, with 19 bases between. The CDR3 DNA sequence: TGCAGCGTTGATCGGCAGGGACTTAATCTGGCTTTCTTT. It yields the protein CSVDRQGLNLAFF.

About this clonotype: This may be a read error: a much more frequent sequence differs by one nucleotide. This chain connects TRBV29-1 to TRBJ2-3; 10 positions agree with TRBD2. The CDR3 is 15 amino acids. Germline V gene lookup returns CDR1 SQVTM and CDR2 ANQGSEA. CDR3 protein: CSVEGAGGPGDTEYF. The CDR3 coding sequence is TGCAGCGTTGAAGGAGCGGGAGGGCCTGGAGATACGGAGTATTTT.

This clonotype was observed a few times. V usage is TRBV15 and J usage is TRBJ1-4; D gene unclear. The CDR3 totals 15 residues. In germline, CDR1 is LNHNV, CDR2 YYDKDF (reference sequence). Trimming left V 2 bases short and J 5 bases short, with 12 bases between. The CDR3 nucleotides read TGTGCCACCAGCAGACGGCGGGAAAGCAATGAAAAACTGTTTTTT. It yields the protein CATSRRRESNEKLFF.

This clonotype was seen at least ten times. The chain couples TRBV20-1 to TRBJ2-1, with 12 bases matching TRBD1. The V gene's germline CDR1 is DFQATT and CDR2 SNEGSKA (reference sequence). V shed 5 bases and J 7 bases; nucleotides not matched to a gene: 9. The CDR3 runs to 15 residues. This CDR3 reads CSAQSGTGGFNEQFF. CDR3 coding DNA: TGCAGTGCTCAGTCCGGGACAGGGGGCTTTAATGAGCAGTTCTTC.

The genes are TRBV4-1 and TRBJ2-5, with unresolved D. There are 14 residues in the CDR3. The V gene's germline CDR1 is MGHRA and CDR2 YSYEKL. Deletions cut 1 base from V and 2 bases from J, with 8 bases between. The CDR3 DNA is TGCGCCAGCAGCCAAGTGGGTCGACAAGAGACCCAGTACTTC. It specifies CASSQVGRQETQYF.

This clonotype has a handful of counts. The genes are TRBV20-1 and TRBJ2-7; the D gene is possibly TRBD1 (5 bases). Germline V gene lookup returns CDR1 DFQATT and CDR2 SNEGSKA (reference sequence). This CDR3 contains 13 residues. Trimming stripped 4 bases from V and 0 bases from J, with 10 bases between. In nucleotides, the CDR3 is TGCAGTGCTATCAGGGATGTCTCCTACGAGCAGTACTTC. Translation gives CSAIRDVSYEQYF.

The rearrangement joins TRBV27 to TRBJ1-1; possibly TRBD1 for D (6 bases). The germline V gene encodes CDR1 MNHEY and CDR2 SMNVEV (reference sequence). The CDR3 is 16 residues long. Trimming took 5 bases from V and 4 from J, leaving 20 bases between them. The CDR3 DNA is TGTGCCAGCAGTCTCAACTACAGGGATGCGGGCACTGAAGCTTTCTTT. Amino acid sequence: CASSLNYRDAGTEAFF.

Only a few counts were recorded for this clonotype. The chain links TRBV15 to TRBJ2-1; D may match TRBD1 or TRBD2 (6 bases each). Trimming cost V 1 base and J 7 bases, with 20 bases left between them. Germline V gene sequence: CDR1 LNHNV, CDR2 YYDKDF (reference sequence). The CDR3 covers 17 residues. The CDR3 bases are TGTGCCACCAGCAGAGGGGCTATTGCCGGAGGGGGGAATGAGCAGTTCTTC. The encoded protein is CATSRGAIAGGGNEQFF.

The chain uses TRBV7-6 and TRBJ2-5, with 10 bases that match TRBD2. Germline V gene data show CDR1 as SGHVS and CDR2 as FNYEAQ. CDR3 length equals 15 residues. V gave up 2 bases and J gave up 5 bases; unmatched junction bases: 5. CDR3 sequence: CASSLSGGAAETQYF. In DNA form, the CDR3 reads TGTGCCAGCAGCTTAAGCGGGGGGGCCGCGGAGACCCAGTACTTC. Drawing the rest from reference TRBV7-6 and TRBJ2-5, the complete variable domain is GAGVSQSPRYKVTKRGQDVALRCDPISGHVSLYWYRQALGQGPEFLTYFNYEAQQDKSGLPNDRFSAERPEGSISTLTIQRTEQRDSAMYRCASSLSGGAAETQYFGPGTRLLVL.

V gene TRBV20-1 combines with J gene TRBJ2-3; perhaps TRBD2 as D (6 bases). The CDR3 totals 14 residues. V lost 7 bases and J 0 bases, leaving 14 bases between the germline ends. Germline assignment: CDR1 DFQATT and CDR2 SNEGSKA (reference sequence). This CDR3 reads CSVFAGPSTDTQYF. The CDR3 nucleotides are TGCAGTGTATTCGCGGGGCCTAGCACAGATACGCAGTATTTT.